A single sample is the source of the 27 T cell receptor beta chains below, sequenced in a study of cytomegalovirus exposure and HLA in healthy donors. Primers for the PCR totalled 60 Vbeta and 13 Jbeta. Here immunoSEQ multiplex PCR was the method, and the copy in TCRdb shows in-frame clones only, minus some. The sample carries about 100,000 clones, more than 70% recorded once. Sequencing was performed on PBMCs. Every receptor here comes from a woman in her fifties or sixties in good health and CMV-seropositive.

This clone came up a few times. This chain uses TRBV28 with TRBJ1-5; tentative D call: TRBD1 (5 bases). CDR1 is MDHEN, CDR2 SYDVKM, per germline. The CDR3 has 15 residues. The V and J ends lost 4 bases and 3 bases respectively, with 13 bases between them. CDR3 in amino acids: CASSWGGRINQPQHF. The CDR3 DNA reads as TGTGCCAGCAGTTGGGGGGGACGTATCAATCAGCCCCAGCATTTT.

The V and J genes are TRBV7-3 and TRBJ2-2; 9 bases agree with TRBD2. Germline V CDR1 and CDR2: SGHTA, FQGTGA. V lost 2 bases, J lost 6 bases, and 7 bases stayed unmatched. This CDR3 is 16 amino acids long. The CDR3 reads CASSLSAGGGSGELFF. The CDR3 region has the DNA TGTGCCAGCAGCTTATCAGCGGGAGGCGGTTCCGGGGAGCTGTTTTTT.

The chain uses TRBV5-6 and TRBJ1-2; D unresolved. The ends were cut back, 0 bases at V and 1 base at J, with 7 bases in the middle. The CDR3 spans 14 residues. CDR1 is SGHDT, CDR2 YYEEEE, per germline. This CDR3 is CASSLGADNYGYTF. In DNA form, the CDR3 reads TGTGCCAGCAGCTTGGGGGCAGATAACTATGGCTACACCTTC. The whole variable domain, remainder taken from reference TRBV5-6 and TRBJ1-2, is DAGVTQSPTHLIKTRGQQVTLRCSPKSGHDTVSWYQQALGQGPQFIFQYYEEEERQRGNFPDRFSGHQFPNYSSELNVNALLLGDSALYLCASSLGADNYGYTFGSGTRLTVV.

The chain is built from TRBV7-2 and TRBJ2-5; tentatively, D is TRBD1 (7 bases). The CDR3 is 14 amino acids. The V gene's germline CDR1 is SGHTA and CDR2 FQGNSA. The V gene lost 5 bases and the J gene lost 4 bases, with 14 bases spanning the gap. DNA of the CDR3: TGTGCCAGCAGCCAGGACAGGCGGGGAGAGACCCAGTACTTC. Its translation: CASSQDRRGETQYF.

This sequence joins TRBV27 and TRBJ1-2; TRBD1 might be the D (6 bases). Germline values: CDR1 MNHEY, CDR2 SMNVEV (reference sequence). Trimming removed 7 bases at V and 6 bases at J, with 18 bases between. CDR3 length: 14 amino acids. The CDR3 coding sequence is TGTGCCAGCAAACTTACAGGGTTCGGTAATGGCTACACCTTC. This codes for CASKLTGFGNGYTF.

This chain uses TRBV4-1 with TRBJ2-1; D remains unclear. Germline V lookup: CDR1 MGHRA, CDR2 YSYEKL. V lost 0 bases to trimming and J lost 7 bases, with 13 bases between them. The CDR3 loop spans 15 amino acids. CDR3 sequence reads: CASSQDRLPRNEQFF. The DNA for the CDR3 is TGCGCCAGCAGCCAAGACCGGCTCCCCAGGAATGAGCAGTTCTTC.

This chain joins TRBV13 and TRBJ1-6, with D tentatively TRBD1 (5 bases). In germline, CDR1 is PRHDT, CDR2 FYEKMQ (reference sequence). The CDR3 extends over 13 amino acids. Between the trimmed V and J ends, which lost 6 bases and 14 bases, there was a span of 17 bases. DNA of the CDR3: TGTGCCAGCAGTCGACTGACCGGGGGGACCCTCCACTTT. Protein product: CASSRLTGGTLHF.

The V and J genes are TRBV27 and TRBJ2-5, with TRBD1 as a possible D gene (6 bases). Germline CDR1 and CDR2: MNHEY and SMNVEV (reference sequence). Trimming shortened V by 5 bases and J by 7 bases, and 14 bases separated the two germline ends. The CDR3 sequence is 13 residues long. In nucleotides, the CDR3 is TGTGCCAGCAGTACCCAGACAGGATCGACCCAGTACTTC. Its protein product is CASSTQTGSTQYF.

As to this clone: Different DNA sequences within this sample yield the same CDR3. The chain uses TRBV5-1 and TRBJ2-6; 11 positions match TRBD2. CDR3 length: 18 amino acids. Germline V lookup: CDR1 SGHRS, CDR2 YFSETQ. The ends lost 1 base at V and 2 bases at J; junction bases unmatched: 5. The CDR3 spells CASSLMPLAGAGANVLTF. In DNA, the CDR3 is TGCGCCAGCAGCTTGATGCCACTAGCGGGAGCTGGGGCCAACGTCCTGACTTTC.

The genes are TRBV19 and TRBJ2-1; maybe TRBD1 (6 bases). V lost 3 bases, J lost 2 bases, and 11 bases lay in between. Germline V gives CDR1 LNHDA, CDR2 SQIVND (reference sequence). CDR3 length equals 15 residues. The CDR3 here is CASSISQGPYNEQFF. The CDR3, as DNA: TGTGCCAGTAGTATTTCCCAGGGGCCCTACAATGAGCAGTTCTTC. Full variable domain (rest looked up from reference TRBV19 and TRBJ2-1): DGGITQSPKYLFRKEGQNVTLSCEQNLNHDAMYWYRQDPGQGLRLIYYSQIVNDFQKGDIAEGYSVSREKKESFPLTVTSAQKNPTAFYLCASSISQGPYNEQFFGPGTRLTVL.

The CDR3 DNA follows: TGTGCCAGCAGCTTAGCAGCGTCGGGACAAGGCTATGGCTACACCTTC. Its protein is CASSLAASGQGYGYTF. J is TRBJ1-2 and V is TRBV7-9; the D gene is possibly TRBD1 (6 bases). With 0 bases removed from V and 4 bases from J, the gap between germline ends came to 15 bases. CDR1 is SEHNR and CDR2 is FQNEAQ in the germline V gene (reference sequence). The CDR3 has 16 residues.

This clone was recorded once. The chain couples TRBV18 to TRBJ1-1, with D maybe TRBD1 (5 bases). Deletions cut 0 bases from V and 4 bases from J, with 12 bases between. The CDR3 is made up of 15 amino acids. Germline loops: CDR1 KGHSH, CDR2 LQKENI. CDR3 sequence (DNA): TGTGCCAGCTCACCACCGGGAGGGGAGGGCACTGAAGCTTTCTTT. Its translation is CASSPPGGEGTEAFF.

The chain couples TRBV9 to TRBJ2-1; TRBD2 agrees at 8 bases. Germline assignment: CDR1 SGDLS and CDR2 YYNGEE. V lost 0 bases, J lost 3 bases, and 8 bases stayed unmatched. This CDR3 contains 17 residues. CDR3 sequence (DNA): TGTGCCAGCAGCGTAGCCGGGGGGGGAATCATCTACAATGAGCAGTTCTTC. Its protein is CASSVAGGGIIYNEQFF.

The chain uses TRBV18 and TRBJ1-2, with D unclear. The CDR3 consists of 13 residues. Trimming took 3 bases from V and 1 from J, leaving 6 bases between them. Per the germline V gene, CDR1 is KGHSH and CDR2 is LQKENI. The CDR3: CASSPGNNYGYTF. The CDR3, as DNA: TGTGCCAGCTCACCCGGGAATAACTATGGCTACACCTTC.

In its sample, this clone was seen once. The V and J genes are TRBV5-5 and TRBJ1-2, with D unclear. The V gene lost 0 bases and the J gene lost 8 bases, with 14 bases spanning the gap. The CDR3 has 14 residues. From germline, CDR1 is SGHKS and CDR2 YYEKEE (reference sequence). CDR3 in DNA: TGTGCCAGCAGCTTGGTGGGCGGGATCAAGGGCTACACCTTC. Amino acid sequence: CASSLVGGIKGYTF.

With regard to this clone: Compared with germline, one end of the junction differs, possibly owing to a read error. This sequence joins TRBV7-9 and TRBJ2-7; tentative D call: TRBD2 (6 bases). The CDR3 covers 12 residues. Germline V gene lookup returns CDR1 SEHNR and CDR2 FQNEAQ (reference sequence). CDR3 nucleotides: TGTTCCAGCAGCTTAGGTAGCGGCGAGCAGTACTTC. Residues: CSSSLGSGEQYF. Full variable domain (rest looked up from reference TRBV7-9 and TRBJ2-7): DTGVSQNPRHKITKRGQNVTFRCDPISEHNRLYWYRQTLGQGPEFLTYFQNEAQLEKSRLLSDRFSAERPKGSFSTLEIQRTEQGDSAMYLCSSSLGSGEQYFGPGTRLTVT.

This clone was seen only once. The chain carries TRBV10-3 and TRBJ1-3; the D is unclear. Deletions cut 10 bases from V and 0 bases from J, with 13 bases between. The V gene's germline CDR1 is ENHRY and CDR2 SYGVKD. There are 14 residues in the CDR3. The CDR3 spells CATSKLPSGNTIYF. Written as DNA, the CDR3 is TGTGCCACTTCGAAGCTTCCCTCTGGAAACACCATATATTTT.

This clone was detected once. The CDR3 nucleotides read TGTGCCAGCAGTCGCCAGGGGACAGGGGTAAACATTCAGTACTTC. Protein product: CASSRQGTGVNIQYF. The chain joins TRBV27 to TRBJ2-4; TRBD1 matches 10 bases. CDR1 MNHEY and CDR2 SMNVEV come from the germline V gene (reference sequence). The V segment lost 5 bases and the J segment 6 bases; nucleotides outside the gene matches: 7. There are 15 residues in the CDR3.

J is TRBJ1-1 and V is TRBV14; 8 bases line up with TRBD1. The CDR3 is 13 residues long. Unmatched junction bases numbered 9, after V lost 4 bases and J lost 11 bases. The germline CDR1 and CDR2 sequences are SGHDN and FVKESK. DNA for the CDR3: TGTGCCAGCAGCCCGGACAGGGTCGGGGGGGCTTTCTTT. Translating it yields CASSPDRVGGAFF.

The V and J genes are TRBV5-1 and TRBJ2-2; D may be TRBD1 (6 bases). The germline CDR1 and CDR2 sequences are SGHRS and YFSETQ. The V end lost 0 bases, the J end lost 4 bases, and 10 bases lay between the germline ends. This CDR3 is built from 15 residues. In nucleotides, the CDR3 is TGCGCCAGCAGCTTGGGGACAGCCCTCACCGGGGAGCTGTTTTTT. Protein product: CASSLGTALTGELFF.

The rearrangement joins TRBV2 to TRBJ1-5; D may be TRBD1 (6 bases). CDR3 length: 14 amino acids. V shed 6 bases and J shed 3 bases, with 12 bases lying between them. Germline values: CDR1 SNHLY, CDR2 FYNNEI. CDR3: CASSLGHSNQPQHF. The DNA for the CDR3 is TGTGCCAGCAGCCTGGGACACTCCAATCAGCCCCAGCATTTT.

This rearrangement joins TRBV10-1 to TRBJ2-6, with D possibly TRBD2 on 5 matching bases. The CDR3 has 16 amino acids. CDR1 and CDR2 from the germline V gene are WNHNN and SYGVQD (reference sequence). Trimming took off 5 bases at V and 4 bases at J, with 15 bases between the two ends. The CDR3 region is CASSMTGGPGANVLTF. In DNA form, the CDR3 reads TGCGCCAGCAGTATGACCGGCGGGCCCGGGGCCAACGTCCTGACTTTC.

This chain joins TRBV5-4 and TRBJ2-4, with TRBD1 identical over 7 bases. CDR3 size: 16 residues. J was trimmed by 3 bases and V by 4 bases; bases with no gene match: 10. Per the germline V gene, CDR1 is SGHNT and CDR2 is YYREEE (reference sequence). The CDR3 protein is CASSAQRAGGKNIQYF. As DNA, the CDR3 is TGTGCCAGCAGCGCGCAAAGAGCAGGGGGCAAAAACATTCAGTACTTC.

The V and J genes are TRBV18 and TRBJ2-6, with 7 bases matching TRBD1. The CDR3 has 17 amino acids. Per the germline V gene, CDR1 is KGHSH and CDR2 is LQKENI. V shed 3 bases, J shed 0 bases, and the junction held 5 bases outside the gene matches. The CDR3 sequence is CASSPRQGNSGANVLTF. The DNA for the CDR3 is TGTGCCAGCTCACCCCGACAGGGAAACTCTGGGGCCAACGTCCTGACTTTC.

This clone has only a few counts. The chain combines TRBV2 with TRBJ1-6; D gene ambiguous. V was trimmed by 1 base and J by 5 bases, leaving 15 bases between them. There are 17 residues in the CDR3. CDR1 is SNHLY, CDR2 FYNNEI, per germline. The CDR3 DNA sequence: TGTGCCAGCAGTGAAGTAACCCGACTCGGCCATAATTCACCCCTCCACTTT. Amino acids: CASSEVTRLGHNSPLHF.

The V call is TRBV5-1, the J call TRBJ2-1; 7 positions match TRBD2. This CDR3 has 14 amino acids. Trimming removed 2 bases from V and 2 bases from J; junction bases left unmatched: 1. Germline CDR1 reads SGHRS; CDR2 reads YFSETQ. The CDR3 coding sequence is TGCGCCAGCAGCTTTAGCGGGCCCTACAATGAGCAGTTCTTC. It specifies CASSFSGPYNEQFF.

The V call is TRBV14, the J call TRBJ1-1; maybe TRBD1 (6 bases). CDR1 and CDR2 (germline): SGHDN, FVKESK. The CDR3 has 15 amino acids. The V end was cut by 0 bases, the J end by 3 bases, with 11 bases between. CDR3 sequence (DNA): TGTGCCAGCAGCCAAGAGCGCAGGGGCTACACTGAAGCTTTCTTT. Protein sequence: CASSQERRGYTEAFF.